A single sample gave rise to the 15 T cell receptor beta chains below, sequenced in a study of blood T cells in healthy people across ages. Combining a sample-barcoded 5' primer with a J-beta primer mix, a second PCR ran for about 7 to 12 cycles. A single record per CDR3 protein comes from TCRdb applying MiXCR to the 5' RACE reads. The sample has 1.5 million to 2 million distinct CDR3 sequences; 28% are singletons. Input material: blood. These receptors were obtained from a woman younger than 45 in good health.

This clonotype was seen a few times. The gene calls are TRBV21-1 and TRBJ2-7; the D segment call TRBD2 is taken from the table without a DNA check. TRBV21-1 is listed as a pseudogene. The CDR3 is 14 residues long. CDR3 loop: CASSPGEVSYEQYF. The CDR3 bases are TGTGCCAGCAGCCCGGGGGAGGTCTCCTACGAGCAGTACTTC.

The chain joins TRBV29-1 to TRBJ2-5; D is possibly TRBD1 (7 bases). The CDR3 is 14 residues long. The germline gives CDR1 SQVTM, CDR2 ANQGSEA. V lost 7 bases and J 3 bases, leaving 18 bases between the germline ends. The CDR3 sequence: CSALGGTDEETQYF. The CDR3 DNA follows: TGCAGCGCCCTAGGGGGGACAGATGAAGAGACCCAGTACTTC.

V usage is TRBV9 and J usage is TRBJ2-7, with D perhaps TRBD1 (6 bases). Germline-derived CDR1 and CDR2 are SGDLS and YYNGEE. The CDR3 is 14 residues long. Trimming took 0 bases from V and 4 from J, leaving 11 bases between them. The CDR3 DNA is TGTGCCAGCAGCGTAGGGACAGTCGGGTACGAGCAGTACTTC. Its protein is CASSVGTVGYEQYF.

V gene TRBV14 combines with J gene TRBJ1-1; D might be TRBD1 (6 bases). V lost 2 bases and J lost 1, with 11 bases in between. Germline V gives CDR1 SGHDN, CDR2 FVKESK. The CDR3 is 15 residues long. The CDR3, as DNA: TGTGCCAGCAGCCAATTTGGGGGCGGGAACACTGAAGCTTTCTTT. Translated: CASSQFGGGNTEAFF.

Points on this clonotype: Its ends do not fully match the called genes, so a read error is possible. V is TRBV29-1 and J is TRBJ1-4; a possible D gene is TRBD1 (5 bases). Germline V gene sequence: CDR1 SQVTM, CDR2 ANQGSEA. The CDR3 sequence is 12 residues long. The CDR3 DNA reads as TGCAGCGTTGGAGGGGATAATGAAAAACCGTTTTTT. Translating gives CSVGGDNEKPFF.

Ten or more counts support this clonotype. The chain joins TRBV7-2 to TRBJ1-5, with D hard to call. Looked up from germline, CDR1 is SGHTA and CDR2 is FQGNSA. The CDR3 extends over 14 amino acids. The germline V and J ends were trimmed by 5 bases and 7 bases, with 15 bases remaining between them. The CDR3 DNA follows: TGTGCCAGCAGCCCCCAGAACGACGCGCAGCCCCAGCATTTT. Translation: CASSPQNDAQPQHF.

This clonotype was seen repeatedly, ten times or more. The chain recombines TRBV20-1 with TRBJ2-7; unclear D gene. Germline assignment: CDR1 DFQATT and CDR2 SNEGSKA (reference sequence). The CDR3 has 13 residues. Trimming removed 3 bases at V and 0 bases at J, with 9 bases between. The CDR3 loop reads CSASLPGSYEQYF. Here the CDR3 DNA reads TGCAGTGCTAGTCTCCCCGGCTCCTACGAGCAGTACTTC.

Only a few counts were recorded for this clonotype. The rearrangement links TRBV18 to TRBJ2-7; weak D call: TRBD1 (6 bases). The V gene's germline CDR1 is KGHSH and CDR2 LQKENI. V lost 6 bases and J 7 bases, leaving 19 bases between the germline ends. This CDR3 comprises 14 residues. CDR3 sequence reads: CASSRDKTNNEQYF. DNA for the CDR3: TGTGCCAGCTCCCGGGACAAGACGAACAATGAGCAGTACTTC. Complete variable domain (other parts from reference TRBV18 and TRBJ2-7): NAGVMQNPRHLVRRRGQEARLRCSPMKGHSHVYWYRQLPEEGLKFMVYLQKENIIDESGMPKERFSAEFPKEGPSILRIQQVVRGDSAAYFCASSRDKTNNEQYFGPGTRLTVT.

The chain links TRBV7-8 to TRBJ2-6; TRBD1 matches at 7 bases. J was trimmed by 2 bases and V by 5 bases; bases with no gene match: 9. Germline V lookup: CDR1 SGHVS, CDR2 FQNEAQ. The CDR3 runs 17 residues. The CDR3 here is CASSLLDRDPGANVLTF. CDR3 coding DNA: TGTGCCAGCAGCCTCCTAGACAGGGACCCTGGGGCCAACGTCCTGACTTTC.

This clonotype was observed a handful of times. V is TRBV7-6 and J is TRBJ2-7; no definite D call. Germline V gene data show CDR1 as SGHVS and CDR2 as FNYEAQ. The CDR3 length is 15 residues. Trimming took 5 bases from V and 5 from J, leaving 19 bases between them. CDR3 DNA sequence: TGTGCCAGCAGCCCACAAGACGGGTCTCTCCACGAGCAGTACTTC. It is translated as CASSPQDGSLHEQYF.

This chain uses TRBV29-1 with TRBJ1-4; D remains unclear. The CDR3 has 13 residues. Trimming shortened V by 7 bases and J by 6 bases, and 15 bases separated the two germline ends. Germline V gene lookup returns CDR1 SQVTM and CDR2 ANQGSEA. CDR3 nucleotide sequence: TGCAGCGCTTCTAGGGCTTATGATGAAAAACTGTTTTTT. This translates into CSASRAYDEKLFF.

This clonotype was seen many times. V gene TRBV29-1 combines with J gene TRBJ2-7; 10 nucleotides agree with TRBD2. Germline CDR1 reads SQVTM; CDR2 reads ANQGSEA. CDR3 length equals 15 residues. Trimming removed 5 bases from V and 6 bases from J; junction bases left unmatched: 13. CDR3 in DNA: TGCAGCGTTTCAGGACAGGGCGCTAGCGGGGGCGAGCAGTACTTC. This codes for CSVSGQGASGGEQYF.

Notes on this clonotype: Sequence at one end of the junction differs from germline and may be a read error. V usage is TRBV5-1 and J usage is TRBJ2-1; TRBD1 aligns across 8 bases. This CDR3 contains 15 residues. CDR1 is SGHRS and CDR2 is YFSETQ in the germline V gene. The CDR3: CARSLAGQGYNEQFF. CDR3 coding DNA: TGCGCCCGCAGCTTGGCCGGACAGGGCTACAATGAGCAGTTCTTC. Full variable domain (rest looked up from reference TRBV5-1 and TRBJ2-1): KAGVTQTPRYLIKTRGQQVTLSCSPISGHRSVSWYQQTPGQGLQFLFEYFSETQRNKGNFPGRFSGRQFSNSRSEMNVSTLELGDSALYLCARSLAGQGYNEQFFGPGTRLTVL.

Details on this clonotype: The germline gene is not matched at one end of the junction; a read error may be the cause. The J gene is TRBJ2-7, the V gene TRBV18; D gene ambiguous. Germline V CDR1 and CDR2: KGHSH, LQKENI. The CDR3 is made up of 13 amino acids. CDR3 coding DNA: TGTGCCAGCTCACCACAGGACGGACCCTTGCAGCGCTTC. Protein: CASSPQDGPLQRF.

This clonotype showed up just a few times. In DNA form, the CDR3 reads TGCAGCGTCGGCCACGGACCGACTGAAGCTTTCTTT. As protein: CSVGHGPTEAFF. The chain employs TRBV29-1 and TRBJ1-1, with no clear D. This CDR3 comprises 12 residues. Deletions cut 6 bases from V and 5 bases from J, with 13 bases between. Germline loops: CDR1 SQVTM, CDR2 ANQGSEA.